This TCR beta chain was sequenced in a study of Ad26.COV2.S vaccination and SARS-CoV-2 variants. The V end was cut by 10 bases, the J end by 1 base, with 19 bases between. CDR1 MNHEY and CDR2 SMNVEV come from the germline V gene (reference sequence). This CDR3 spans 15 amino acids. The treatment here: around 19 received Ad26.COV2.S at low or high dose, single or two shots; five or six received placebo; per-sample allocation not given. It was on day 63 after the first vaccine or placebo injection that samples were taken. Built on an Ad26 vector, the vaccine expressed Wuhan-strain SARS-CoV-2 spike. Study results and limitations: Compared with placebo recipients, vaccine recipients had higher spike-specific TCR breadth. Substantial response breadth was reportedly seen for spike-specific CD8+ and CD4+ T cells after vaccination.

TCRdb keeps only in-frame clones here, not all; method: immunoSEQ multiplex PCR. The data show 240,000 or so clones, 85% to 90% seen once. For this clone: The antigen remains undetermined.

The clonotype was recovered from a person aged 18-60 years who received the Ad26.COV2.S COVID-19 vaccine or a placebo. The input for sequencing was peripheral blood, taken in a trial of Ad26.COV2.S vaccine versus placebo. The chain joins TRBV27 to TRBJ1-2; no reliable D call. CDR3 in amino acids: CATKVRPTFNYGYTF. Here the CDR3 DNA reads TGTGCCACTAAGGTTCGACCAACTTTTAACTATGGCTACACCTTC.